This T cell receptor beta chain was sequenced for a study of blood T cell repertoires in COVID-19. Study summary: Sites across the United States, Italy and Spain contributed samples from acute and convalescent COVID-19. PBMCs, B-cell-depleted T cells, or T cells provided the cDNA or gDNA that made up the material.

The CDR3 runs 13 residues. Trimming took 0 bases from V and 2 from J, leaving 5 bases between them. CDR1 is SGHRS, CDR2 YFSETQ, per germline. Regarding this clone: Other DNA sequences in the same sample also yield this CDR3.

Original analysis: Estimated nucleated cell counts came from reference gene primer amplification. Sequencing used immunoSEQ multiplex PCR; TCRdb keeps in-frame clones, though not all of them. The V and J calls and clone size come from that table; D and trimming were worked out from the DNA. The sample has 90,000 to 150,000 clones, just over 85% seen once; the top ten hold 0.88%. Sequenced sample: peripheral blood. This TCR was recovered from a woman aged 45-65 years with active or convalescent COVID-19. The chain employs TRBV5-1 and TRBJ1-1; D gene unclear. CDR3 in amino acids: CASSLGHNTEAFF. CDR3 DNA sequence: TGCGCCAGCAGCTTGGGACATAACACTGAAGCTTTCTTT.